The source of this TCR beta chain is a study of graft-versus-host responses after intestinal transplantation. The CDR3 covers 15 residues. Trimming pared 7 bases from V and 0 bases from J, leaving 13 bases between. Germline V CDR1 and CDR2: LNHDA, SQIVND (reference sequence). This table comes from immunoSEQ multiplex PCR, and its TCRdb copy is limited to in-frame clones, with some not included. The sample lists just under 100,000 clones; about nine tenths were seen once. As to this clone: Its antigen is currently unknown.

Study-wide results and caveats: Allograft clonal ratios (graft-versus-host to host-versus-graft) were high in patients who had graft-donor T cell macrochimerism.

This specimen was PBMCs, taken roughly 450 days after intestinal transplant. The clonotype was recovered from a human patient who received an intestinal transplant, so some T cells may come from the graft donor. The V call is TRBV19, the J call TRBJ1-3; maybe TRBD1 (5 bases). CDR3 DNA: TGTGCCAGTACCCCAGGTGGGGCCTCTGGAAACACCATATATTTT. It is translated as CASTPGGASGNTIYF.